A single sample gave rise to the 11 T cell receptor beta chains below, sequenced in a study of blood T cell repertoires in COVID-19. Data came from immunoSEQ multiplex PCR; TCRdb stores just in-frame clones and leaves some out. The sample carries around 84,000 clones, about three quarters recorded once. The source material was peripheral blood. All receptors come from a man in his forties or fifties with active or convalescent COVID-19.

The chain combines TRBV11-2 with TRBJ2-3; a weak D match, TRBD1 (5 bases). The CDR3 has 14 residues. Between the trimmed V and J ends, which lost 0 bases and 4 bases, there was a span of 8 bases. Germline V lookup: CDR1 SGHAT, CDR2 FQNNGV. CDR3 nucleotide sequence: TGTGCCAGCAGCTTAGACAGGGTATCAGATACGCAGTATTTT. Protein sequence: CASSLDRVSDTQYF.

The chain joins TRBV7-9 to TRBJ2-3, with D uncertain. The CDR3 extends over 15 amino acids. Germline V gives CDR1 SEHNR, CDR2 FQNEAQ (reference sequence). V was clipped by 5 bases and J by 0 bases, with 12 bases between them. CDR3 DNA sequence: TGTGCCAGCAGCCCCCGGGTCCGGAGCACAGATACGCAGTATTTT. Protein: CASSPRVRSTDTQYF. Full variable domain (remainder filled in from reference TRBV7-9 and TRBJ2-3): DTGVSQNPRHKITKRGQNVTFRCDPISEHNRLYWYRQTLGQGPEFLTYFQNEAQLEKSRLLSDRFSAERPKGSFSTLEIQRTEQGDSAMYLCASSPRVRSTDTQYFGPGTRLTVL.

V is TRBV7-8 and J is TRBJ2-2; 8 bases map to TRBD1. The CDR3 length is 16 residues. Germline V CDR1 and CDR2: SGHVS, FQNEAQ. Trimming took 1 base from V and 4 from J; bases not matched to a gene: 5. The CDR3 DNA follows: TGTGCCAGCAGCTTAGTGACAGGGGCAGGCACCGGGGAGCTGTTTTTT. Residues: CASSLVTGAGTGELFF.

The CDR3, as DNA: TGTGCCAGCAGCTTTACCATCGGGACAGCTGGAGAGACCCAGTACTTC. Translated: CASSFTIGTAGETQYF. The genes are TRBV3-1 (or the pseudogene TRBV3-2) and TRBJ2-5; TRBD1 agrees at 7 bases. Looked up from germline, CDR1 is LGHDT and CDR2 is YNNKEL (reference sequence). CDR3 length: 16 residues. The junction had 13 bases not matched to a gene; V was cut back by 5 bases and J by 4 bases.

This sequence joins TRBV7-2 and TRBJ1-1, with D perhaps TRBD1 (6 bases). Trimming cost V 1 base and J 4 bases, with 10 bases left between them. The CDR3 spans 14 residues. Germline V gene data show CDR1 as SGHTA and CDR2 as FQGNSA. CDR3 in DNA: TGTGCCAGCAGCTTAGGTTACAGGGTCACTGAAGCTTTCTTT. Its protein product is CASSLGYRVTEAFF.

This clone was counted only a few times. The genes are TRBV12-5 and TRBJ2-7; 9 nucleotides line up with TRBD1. The CDR3 is 14 amino acids. Trimming cost V 6 bases and J 6 bases; bases outside gene matches: 9. Germline CDR1 is LGHNT and CDR2 is FRNRAP. In DNA, the CDR3 is TGTGCTAGTGGCCGCGGGGACAGGGCGGGCGAGCAGTACTTC. It is translated as CASGRGDRAGEQYF.

V is TRBV7-6 and J is TRBJ2-3, with 9 bases identical to TRBD2. This CDR3 has 15 amino acids. Trimming removed 4 bases from V and 6 bases from J; junction bases left unmatched: 8. Germline assignment: CDR1 SGHVS and CDR2 FNYEAQ. Written as DNA, the CDR3 is TGTGCCAGCAGCTCCCTAGCGGGGCCAAGGGATACGCAGTATTTT. The encoded protein is CASSSLAGPRDTQYF.

This clone has a handful of counts. V gene TRBV7-6 combines with J gene TRBJ2-1, with 9 bases matching TRBD1. The germline CDR1 and CDR2 sequences are SGHVS and FNYEAQ. The CDR3 runs 17 residues. V dropped 8 bases and J dropped 4; count of bases not matched to a gene: 15. The CDR3 here is CASARLQGASPYNEQFF. The CDR3, as DNA: TGTGCCAGCGCTCGCTTACAGGGGGCTTCTCCATACAATGAGCAGTTCTTC.

This CDR3 is CSASGETQYF. CDR3 DNA: TGCAGTGCTAGCGGGGAGACCCAGTACTTC. The V and J genes are TRBV20-1 and TRBJ2-5; D uncertain. From germline, CDR1 is DFQATT and CDR2 SNEGSKA (reference sequence). The CDR3 runs 10 residues. V lost 3 bases and J 5 bases, leaving 4 bases between the germline ends.

This clone was seen once. CDR3 region: CSVLAGAPADTQYF. As DNA, the CDR3 is TGCAGCGTCCTAGCGGGGGCCCCCGCAGATACGCAGTATTTT. V is TRBV29-1 and J is TRBJ2-3; 10 positions match TRBD2. CDR3 length: 14 amino acids. The junction had 7 bases not matched to a gene; V was cut back by 6 bases and J by 4 bases. CDR1 and CDR2 (germline): SQVTM, ANQGSEA.

The rearrangement joins TRBV9 to TRBJ2-2; 8 nucleotides match TRBD1. The CDR3 consists of 13 residues. J gave up 7 bases and V 9 bases, and 8 bases lay outside the gene matches. Germline CDR1 reads SGDLS; CDR2 reads YYNGEE. CDR3 sequence: CATGQGGHGELFF. CDR3 DNA sequence: TGTGCCACCGGACAGGGTGGACACGGGGAGCTGTTTTTT.